A selection of T cell receptor beta chains follows, all from one sample in a study of T cells in Graves' hyperthyroidism and ophthalmopathy. In TCRdb, the multiplex PCR reads were re-called with MiXCR into one record per CDR3 protein. The sample holds 380,000 or so distinct CDR3 sequences, 11% to 15% seen once. Sequencing was carried out using blood. These TCRs come from a woman aged 25 to 39 with Graves' hyperthyroidism. Both conserved end residues are part of each CDR3. The order of the fields is D gene, clone size, J gene, V gene, CDR3 protein, CDR3 DNA. D genes are given only for firm matches. Rows give clone size only sometimes, using once, few, many, or a class for an expanded clone.

D: TRBD2
size: many
J: TRBJ2-5
V: TRBV20-1
CDR3: CSASHHGRDSRTQYF
DNA: TGCAGTGCTAGTCATCATGGGAGGGACTCTAGGACCCAGTACTTC

D: TRBD1
size: many
J: TRBJ1-1
V: TRBV11-2
CDR3: CASSLIRGRRNTEAFF
DNA: TGTGCCAGCAGCCTAATCAGGGGGCGCCGGAACACTGAAGCTTTCTTT

D: NA
size: NA
J: TRBJ1-5
V: TRBV20-1
CDR3: CSARTGENSNQPQHF
DNA: TGCAGTGCTAGGACCGGAGAAAATAGCAATCAGCCCCAGCATTTT

D: TRBD1
size: NA
J: TRBJ2-1
V: TRBV7-3
CDR3: CASSLDRVSRQFF
DNA: TGTGCCAGCAGCCTCGACAGGGTGAGTCGCCAGTTCTTC

D: TRBD1
size: NA
J: TRBJ2-7
V: TRBV7-6
CDR3: CASSSTGKRLHEQYF
DNA: TGTGCCAGCAGCTCGACAGGGAAAAGGTTGCACGAGCAGTACTTC

D: NA
size: few
J: TRBJ2-7
V: TRBV5-6
CDR3: CASSAVGYEQYF
DNA: TGTGCCAGCAGCGCCGTGGGATACGAGCAGTACTTC

D: NA
size: NA
J: TRBJ2-3
V: TRBV7-3
CDR3: CASSLGDLKADTQYF
DNA: TGTGCCAGCAGCTTAGGGGACCTAAAAGCGGATACGCAGTATTTT

D: NA
size: many
J: TRBJ2-1
V: TRBV11-2
CDR3: CASSDRFRNYNEQFF
DNA: TGTGCCAGCAGCGATAGATTCCGCAACTACAATGAGCAGTTCTTC

D: NA
size: few
J: TRBJ2-7
V: TRBV5-6
CDR3: CASSLGLLYEQYF
DNA: TGTGCCAGCAGCCTCGGGTTACTCTACGAGCAGTACTTC

D: TRBD1
size: many
J: TRBJ1-2
V: TRBV13
CDR3: CASSLDRELYYTF
DNA: TGTGCCAGCAGCCTGGACAGGGAGCTATACTACACCTTC

D: TRBD1
size: few
J: TRBJ2-5
V: TRBV9
CDR3: CASSRDRGEPQYF
DNA: TGTGCCAGCAGCAGGGACAGGGGGGAGCCCCAGTACTTC

D: TRBD2
size: few
J: TRBJ2-7
V: TRBV20-1
CDR3: CSARGLAAHHEQYF
DNA: TGCAGTGCTAGAGGACTAGCGGCCCACCACGAGCAGTACTTC

D: NA
size: few
J: TRBJ2-5
V: TRBV7-9
CDR3: CASSLGLTGETQYF
DNA: TGTGCCAGCAGCTTAGGATTGACGGGGGAGACCCAGTACTTC

D: TRBD2
size: many
J: TRBJ2-7
V: TRBV20-1
CDR3: CSAPPSGSSYEQYF
DNA: TGCAGTGCCCCTCCTAGCGGAAGCTCCTACGAGCAGTACTTC

D: TRBD2
size: NA
J: TRBJ2-7
V: TRBV20-1
CDR3: CSANYRLAGDYEQYF
DNA: TGCAGTGCCAACTACAGACTAGCGGGGGACTACGAGCAGTACTTC

D: NA
size: NA
J: TRBJ2-7
V: TRBV11-2
CDR3: CASSGLVGQTYEQYF
DNA: TGTGCCAGCAGCGGCCTGGTGGGACAAACCTACGAGCAGTACTTC

D: TRBD1
size: NA
J: TRBJ2-7
V: TRBV5-5
CDR3: CASSLPGQGSEEQYF
DNA: TGTGCCAGCAGCCTCCCGGGACAGGGCTCTGAAGAGCAGTACTTC

D: TRBD1
size: few
J: TRBJ2-1
V: TRBV11-1
CDR3: CASSSAGTGAEQFF
DNA: TGTGCCAGCAGCTCCGCCGGGACAGGGGCTGAGCAGTTCTTC

D: NA
size: few
J: TRBJ2-7
V: TRBV13
CDR3: CASSSWDQGINSYEQYF
DNA: TGTGCCAGCAGCTCGTGGGATCAGGGTATTAATTCCTACGAGCAGTACTTC

D: NA
size: many
J: TRBJ1-1
V: TRBV20-1
CDR3: CSGLLNTEAFF
DNA: TGCAGTGGACTTTTGAACACTGAAGCTTTCTTT

D: TRBD1
size: many
J: TRBJ1-1
V: TRBV6-1
CDR3: CASSYQGGNTEAFF
DNA: TGTGCCAGCAGTTATCAGGGGGGGAACACTGAAGCTTTCTTT

D: NA
size: once
J: TRBJ2-6
V: TRBV7-8
CDR3: CASSHPPQSLGANVLTF
DNA: TGTGCCAGCAGCCACCCACCCCAGAGCCTTGGGGCCAACGTCCTGACTTTC

D: NA
size: NA
J: TRBJ1-4
V: TRBV28
CDR3: CAGTTGGYEKLFF
DNA: TGTGCCGGCACGACAGGAGGCTATGAAAAACTGTTTTTT

D: TRBD2
size: many
J: TRBJ2-1
V: TRBV20-1
CDR3: CSARIREGPGEQFF
DNA: TGCAGTGCTAGAATCCGGGAGGGCCCAGGGGAGCAGTTCTTC

D: TRBD2
size: many
J: TRBJ2-7
V: TRBV10-3
CDR3: CAISGGEAERERTYEQYF
DNA: TGTGCCATCAGTGGTGGAGAGGCGGAGCGGGAGAGGACCTACGAGCAGTACTTC

D: NA
size: few
J: TRBJ2-7
V: TRBV19
CDR3: CASSIGIGQISYEQYF
DNA: TGTGCCAGTAGTATTGGCATAGGACAGATCTCCTACGAGCAGTACTTC

D: NA
size: many
J: TRBJ2-3
V: TRBV11-1
CDR3: CASSPPAADTQYF
DNA: TGTGCCAGCAGCCCTCCTGCGGCTGATACGCAGTATTTT

D: NA
size: NA
J: TRBJ2-4
V: TRBV19
CDR3: CASNIGNIQYF
DNA: TGTGCCAGTAATATTGGAAACATTCAGTACTTC

D: NA
size: NA
J: TRBJ2-1
V: TRBV7-2
CDR3: CASSLPRGTVARVNEQFF
DNA: TGTGCCAGCAGCTTACCGCGGGGTACAGTGGCAAGGGTGAATGAGCAGTTCTTC

D: TRBD2
size: many
J: TRBJ2-2
V: TRBV12-3/TRBV12-4
CDR3: CASSLAGTSGELFF
DNA: TGTGCCAGCAGTCTAGCGGGAACAAGCGGGGAGCTGTTTTTT

D: NA
size: few
J: TRBJ1-5
V: TRBV20-1
CDR3: CSAREGPGQPQHF
DNA: TGCAGTGCTAGGGAGGGTCCGGGGCAGCCCCAGCATTTT

D: TRBD1
size: NA
J: TRBJ2-7
V: TRBV7-2
CDR3: CASSLAPGGHEQYF
DNA: TGTGCCAGCAGCTTAGCCCCAGGGGGCCACGAGCAGTACTTC

D: NA
size: many
J: TRBJ2-7
V: TRBV7-8
CDR3: CASSLAASSYEQYF
DNA: TGTGCCAGCAGCTTAGCAGCTTCGTCCTACGAGCAGTACTTC

D: TRBD1
size: NA
J: TRBJ2-7
V: TRBV29-1
CDR3: CSVETGGATYEQYF
DNA: TGCAGCGTTGAAACAGGGGGCGCCACCTACGAGCAGTACTTC

D: TRBD1
size: few
J: TRBJ2-7
V: TRBV12-3/TRBV12-4
CDR3: CASSQQGSEQYF
DNA: TGTGCCAGCAGCCAACAGGGGAGCGAGCAGTACTTC

D: NA
size: many
J: TRBJ2-7
V: TRBV30
CDR3: CAWSVRLNEQYF
DNA: TGTGCCTGGAGTGTACGGCTTAACGAGCAGTACTTC

D: NA
size: many
J: TRBJ2-7
V: TRBV20-1
CDR3: CSAIKYEQYF
DNA: TGCAGTGCTATAAAATACGAGCAGTACTTC

D: TRBD2
size: many
J: TRBJ2-3
V: TRBV7-2
CDR3: CASSLKRDTDTQYF
DNA: TGTGCCAGCAGCTTAAAGCGGGACACAGATACGCAGTATTTT

D: TRBD2
size: many
J: TRBJ2-1
V: TRBV28
CDR3: CASIAAGLAGGYEQFF
DNA: TGTGCCAGCATAGCGGCAGGGCTAGCGGGAGGGTATGAGCAGTTCTTC

D: NA
size: many
J: TRBJ1-5
V: TRBV28
CDR3: CASSFQGDQPQHF
DNA: TGTGCCAGCAGTTTCCAGGGCGATCAGCCCCAGCATTTT

D: NA
size: few
J: TRBJ2-5
V: TRBV11-2
CDR3: CASSLDPGGSQETQYF
DNA: TGTGCCAGCAGCTTAGATCCTGGGGGGAGCCAAGAGACCCAGTACTTC

D: NA
size: NA
J: TRBJ2-1
V: TRBV30
CDR3: CAWSSGLQYNEQFF
DNA: TGTGCCTGGAGTTCGGGACTCCAATACAATGAGCAGTTCTTC

D: NA
size: many
J: TRBJ2-7
V: TRBV29-1
CDR3: CSVGRQGPGEQYF
DNA: TGCAGCGTTGGTCGCCAGGGACCGGGGGAGCAGTACTTC

D: TRBD2
size: many
J: TRBJ2-7
V: TRBV11-2
CDR3: CASSSSGTPYEQYF
DNA: TGTGCCAGCAGCTCTAGCGGGACCCCCTACGAGCAGTACTTC

D: TRBD1
size: many
J: TRBJ2-5
V: TRBV2
CDR3: CASSVGTVGETQYF
DNA: TGTGCCAGCAGTGTGGGGACAGTCGGGGAGACCCAGTACTTC

D: TRBD2
size: NA
J: TRBJ2-7
V: TRBV30
CDR3: CAWSDPGLEVYEQYF
DNA: TGTGCCTGGTCTGACCCGGGACTAGAGGTCTACGAGCAGTACTTC

D: NA
size: NA
J: TRBJ1-5
V: TRBV6-6
CDR3: CASSYSRNSNQPQHF
DNA: TGTGCCAGCAGTTACTCAAGGAATAGCAATCAGCCCCAGCATTTT

D: NA
size: NA
J: TRBJ1-2
V: TRBV6-2/TRBV6-3
CDR3: CASTMSITLGYTF
DNA: TGTGCCAGCACCATGTCCATAACCTTGGGCTACACCTTC

D: NA
size: many
J: TRBJ1-1
V: TRBV2
CDR3: CASSEGWNTEAFF
DNA: TGTGCCAGCAGTGAAGGTTGGAACACTGAAGCTTTCTTT

D: TRBD1
size: once
J: TRBJ1-5
V: TRBV10-3
CDR3: CAISEGTGIDPQHF
DNA: TGTGCCATCAGTGAGGGGACAGGGATTGATCCCCAGCATTTT

D: TRBD1
size: few
J: TRBJ1-1
V: TRBV6-1
CDR3: CASSRGTGASFTEAFF
DNA: TGTGCCAGCAGTCGCGGGACAGGGGCCTCTTTTACTGAAGCTTTCTTT

D: TRBD1
size: NA
J: TRBJ1-2
V: TRBV29-1
CDR3: CSAGTGMGGNYGYTF
DNA: TGCAGCGCCGGGACAGGGATGGGAGGGAACTATGGCTACACCTTC

D: NA
size: NA
J: TRBJ1-5
V: TRBV30
CDR3: CAWRVRGYQPQHF
DNA: TGTGCCTGGAGGGTCAGGGGTTATCAGCCCCAGCATTTT

D: NA
size: many
J: TRBJ2-7
V: TRBV24-1
CDR3: CATSYGPYEQYF
DNA: TGTGCCACCAGTTACGGGCCTTACGAGCAGTACTTC

D: NA
size: NA
J: TRBJ1-2
V: TRBV30
CDR3: CAWSVVGLGYGYTF
DNA: TGTGCCTGGAGTGTAGTGGGGTTGGGCTATGGCTACACCTTC